This TCR beta chain was captured in a study of blood T cell repertoires in COVID-19. CDR3 length equals 14 residues. V was trimmed by 4 bases and J by 6 bases, leaving 13 bases between them. The germline V gene encodes CDR1 SEHNR and CDR2 FQNEAQ (reference sequence). Profiling relied on immunoSEQ multiplex PCR, and the TCRdb table lists in-frame clones only, not all of them. The sample contains over 200,000 clones, around nine tenths of which appear only once. Sequencing input: PBMCs or T cells enriched from blood (not recorded which). The chain links TRBV7-9 to TRBJ1-5; D not resolved. This receptor was obtained from a man aged 25-45 years who had recovered from COVID-19. CDR3 residues: CASSSGDRAQPQHF. In DNA form, the CDR3 reads TGTGCCAGCAGCTCCGGGGATCGGGCTCAGCCCCAGCATTTT.